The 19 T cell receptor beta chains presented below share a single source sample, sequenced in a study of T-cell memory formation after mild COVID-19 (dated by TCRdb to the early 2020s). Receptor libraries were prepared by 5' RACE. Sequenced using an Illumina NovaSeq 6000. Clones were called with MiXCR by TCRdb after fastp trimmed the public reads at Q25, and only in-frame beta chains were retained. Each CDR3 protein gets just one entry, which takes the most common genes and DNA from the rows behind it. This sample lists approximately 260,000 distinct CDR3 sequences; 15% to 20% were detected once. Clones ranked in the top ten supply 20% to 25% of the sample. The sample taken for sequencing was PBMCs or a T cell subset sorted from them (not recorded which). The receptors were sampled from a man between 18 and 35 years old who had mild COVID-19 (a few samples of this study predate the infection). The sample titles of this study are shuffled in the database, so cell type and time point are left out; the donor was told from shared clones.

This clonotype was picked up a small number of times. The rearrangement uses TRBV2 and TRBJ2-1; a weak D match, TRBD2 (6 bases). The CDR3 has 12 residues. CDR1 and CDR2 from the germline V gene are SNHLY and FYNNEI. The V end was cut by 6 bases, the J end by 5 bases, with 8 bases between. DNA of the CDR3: TGTGCCAGCAGCCGGACTAACAATGAGCAGTTCTTC. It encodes CASSRTNNEQFF.

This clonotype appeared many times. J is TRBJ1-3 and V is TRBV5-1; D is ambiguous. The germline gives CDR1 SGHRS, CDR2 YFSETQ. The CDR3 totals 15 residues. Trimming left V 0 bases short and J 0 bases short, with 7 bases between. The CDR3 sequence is CASSLGVLSGNTIYF. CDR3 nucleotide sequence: TGCGCCAGCAGCTTGGGGGTCCTCTCTGGAAACACCATATATTTT.

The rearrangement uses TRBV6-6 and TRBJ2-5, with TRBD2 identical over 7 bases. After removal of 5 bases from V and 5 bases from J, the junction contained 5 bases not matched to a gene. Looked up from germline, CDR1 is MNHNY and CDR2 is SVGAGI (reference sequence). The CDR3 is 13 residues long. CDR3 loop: CASSPSGGETQYF. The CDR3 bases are TGTGCCAGCAGTCCTTCGGGAGGCGAGACCCAGTACTTC.

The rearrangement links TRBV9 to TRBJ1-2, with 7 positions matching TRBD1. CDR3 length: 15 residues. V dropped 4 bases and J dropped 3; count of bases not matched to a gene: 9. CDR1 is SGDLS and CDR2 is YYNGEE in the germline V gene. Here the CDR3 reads CASSPKTGFDYGYTF. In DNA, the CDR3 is TGTGCCAGCAGCCCAAAGACAGGGTTCGACTATGGCTACACCTTC.

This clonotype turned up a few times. CDR3 DNA: TGTGCCATCAGTGAAGGGGGTCTGGGACTAGCGGTGAGCTACGAGCAGTACTTC. It translates to CAISEGGLGLAVSYEQYF. The V gene is TRBV10-3, the J gene TRBJ2-7, with TRBD2 matching over 11 bases. CDR3 length: 18 residues. CDR1 is ENHRY, CDR2 SYGVKD, per germline. V gave up 3 bases and J gave up 3 bases; unmatched junction bases: 13.

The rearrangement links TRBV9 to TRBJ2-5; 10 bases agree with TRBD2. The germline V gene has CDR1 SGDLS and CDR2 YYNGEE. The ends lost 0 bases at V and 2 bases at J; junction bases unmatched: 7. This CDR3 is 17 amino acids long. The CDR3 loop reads CASSVGLAGAGQETQYF. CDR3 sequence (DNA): TGTGCCAGCAGCGTAGGGCTAGCGGGGGCAGGACAAGAGACCCAGTACTTC.

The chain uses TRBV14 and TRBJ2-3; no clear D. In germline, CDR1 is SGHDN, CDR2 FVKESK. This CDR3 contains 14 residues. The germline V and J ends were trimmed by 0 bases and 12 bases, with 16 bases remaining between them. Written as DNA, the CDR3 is TGTGCCAGCAGCCAAGAGATCCGTGACCGTACCCAGTATTTT. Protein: CASSQEIRDRTQYF.

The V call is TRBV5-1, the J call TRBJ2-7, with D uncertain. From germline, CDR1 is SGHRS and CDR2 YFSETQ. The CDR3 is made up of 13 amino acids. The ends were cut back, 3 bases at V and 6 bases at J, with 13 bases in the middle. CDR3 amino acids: CASSSFGVGEQYF. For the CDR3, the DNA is TGCGCCAGCAGCTCGTTTGGGGTGGGCGAGCAGTACTTC.

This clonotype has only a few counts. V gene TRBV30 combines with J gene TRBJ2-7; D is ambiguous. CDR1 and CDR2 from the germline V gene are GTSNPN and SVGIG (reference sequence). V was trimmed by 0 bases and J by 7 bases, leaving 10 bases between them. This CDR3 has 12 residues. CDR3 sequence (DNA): TGTGCCTGGAGTGTGCAAGGTTTGGAGCAGTACTTC. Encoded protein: CAWSVQGLEQYF. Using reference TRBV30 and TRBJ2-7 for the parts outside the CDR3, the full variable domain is SQTIHQWPATLVQPVGSPLSLECTVEGTSNPNLYWYRQAAGRGLQLLFYSVGIGQISSEVPQNLSASRPQDRQFILSSKKLLLSDSGFYLCAWSVQGLEQYFGPGTRLTVT.

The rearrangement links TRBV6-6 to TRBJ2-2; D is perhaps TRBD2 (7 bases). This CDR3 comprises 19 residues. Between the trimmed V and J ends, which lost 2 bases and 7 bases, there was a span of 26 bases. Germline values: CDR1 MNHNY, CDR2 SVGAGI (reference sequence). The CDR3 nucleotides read TGTGCCAGCAGTTACAGGGCCGAGTGGAGGGGGGGCCAGGACGGGGAGCTGTTTTTT. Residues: CASSYRAEWRGGQDGELFF.

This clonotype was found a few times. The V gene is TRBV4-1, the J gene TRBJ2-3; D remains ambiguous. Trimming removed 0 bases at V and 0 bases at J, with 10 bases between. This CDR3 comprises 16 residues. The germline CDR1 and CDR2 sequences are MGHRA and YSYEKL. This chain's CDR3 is CASSQENFPSTDTQYF. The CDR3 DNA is TGCGCCAGCAGCCAAGAAAACTTCCCTAGCACAGATACGCAGTATTTT.

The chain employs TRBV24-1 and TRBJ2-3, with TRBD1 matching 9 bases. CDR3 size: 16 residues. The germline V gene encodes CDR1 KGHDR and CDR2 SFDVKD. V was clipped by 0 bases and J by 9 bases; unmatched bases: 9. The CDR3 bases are TGTGCCACCAGTGATTTGCCCGGGACAGGGCCTAGGACGCAGTATTTT. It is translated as CATSDLPGTGPRTQYF.

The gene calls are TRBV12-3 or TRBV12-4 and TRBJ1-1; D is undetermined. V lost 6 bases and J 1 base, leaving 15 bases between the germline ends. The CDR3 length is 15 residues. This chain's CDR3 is CASSYNQYTNTEAFF. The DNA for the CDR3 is TGTGCCAGCAGCTACAACCAGTACACGAACACTGAAGCTTTCTTT.

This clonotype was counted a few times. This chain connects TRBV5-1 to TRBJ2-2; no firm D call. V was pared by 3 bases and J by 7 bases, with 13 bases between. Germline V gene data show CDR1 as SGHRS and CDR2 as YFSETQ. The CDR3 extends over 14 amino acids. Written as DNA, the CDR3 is TGCGCCAGCAGCTCCGAACCGTTGTACGGGGAGCTGTTTTTT. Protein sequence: CASSSEPLYGELFF.

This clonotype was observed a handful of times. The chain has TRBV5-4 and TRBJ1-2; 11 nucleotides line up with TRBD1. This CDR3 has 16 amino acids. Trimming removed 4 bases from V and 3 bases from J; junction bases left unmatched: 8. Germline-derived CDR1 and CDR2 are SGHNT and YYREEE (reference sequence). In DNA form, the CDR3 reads TGTGCCAGCAGCCCGGGGACAGGGGGTTTGGACTATGGCTACACCTTC. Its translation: CASSPGTGGLDYGYTF.

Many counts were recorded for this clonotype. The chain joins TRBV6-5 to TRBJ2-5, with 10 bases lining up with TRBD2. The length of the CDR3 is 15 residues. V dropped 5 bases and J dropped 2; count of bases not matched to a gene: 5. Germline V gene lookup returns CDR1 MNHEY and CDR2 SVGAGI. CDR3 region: CASSKTSGEQETQYF. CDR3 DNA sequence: TGTGCCAGCAGTAAAACTAGCGGGGAACAAGAGACCCAGTACTTC.

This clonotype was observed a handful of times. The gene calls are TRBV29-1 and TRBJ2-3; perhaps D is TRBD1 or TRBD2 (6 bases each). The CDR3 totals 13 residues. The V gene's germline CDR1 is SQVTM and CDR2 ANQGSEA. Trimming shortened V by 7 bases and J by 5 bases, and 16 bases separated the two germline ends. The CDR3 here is CSARSGAGDTQYF. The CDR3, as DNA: TGCAGCGCCCGGTCGGGGGCTGGAGATACGCAGTATTTT.

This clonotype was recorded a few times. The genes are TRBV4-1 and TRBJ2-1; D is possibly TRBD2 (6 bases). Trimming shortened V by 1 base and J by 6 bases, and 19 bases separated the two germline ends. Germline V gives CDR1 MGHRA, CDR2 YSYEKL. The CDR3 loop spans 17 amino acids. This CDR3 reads CASSQGLRGKGSNEQFF. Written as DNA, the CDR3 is TGCGCCAGCAGCCAAGGGCTTCGGGGGAAGGGCTCCAATGAGCAGTTCTTC.

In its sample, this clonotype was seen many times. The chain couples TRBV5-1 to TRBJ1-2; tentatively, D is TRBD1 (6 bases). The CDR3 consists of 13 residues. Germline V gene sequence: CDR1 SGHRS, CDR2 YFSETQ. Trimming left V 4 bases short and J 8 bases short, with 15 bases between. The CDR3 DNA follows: TGCGCCAGCAGCATAACAGGGTCCCTGGGCTACACCTTC. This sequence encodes CASSITGSLGYTF.